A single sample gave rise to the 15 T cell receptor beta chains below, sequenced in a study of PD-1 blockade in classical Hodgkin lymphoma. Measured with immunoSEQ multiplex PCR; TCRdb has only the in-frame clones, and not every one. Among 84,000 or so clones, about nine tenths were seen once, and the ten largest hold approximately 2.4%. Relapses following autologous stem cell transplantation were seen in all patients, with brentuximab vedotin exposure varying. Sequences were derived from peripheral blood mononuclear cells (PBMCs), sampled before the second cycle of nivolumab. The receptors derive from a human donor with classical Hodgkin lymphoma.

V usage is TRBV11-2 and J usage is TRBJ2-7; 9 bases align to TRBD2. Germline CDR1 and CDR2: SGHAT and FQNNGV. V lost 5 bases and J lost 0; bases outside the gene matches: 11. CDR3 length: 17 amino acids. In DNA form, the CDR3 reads TGTGCCAGCAGCGTGGACCAGCGGGAGGCATTCTCCTACGAGCAGTACTTC. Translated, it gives CASSVDQREAFSYEQYF.

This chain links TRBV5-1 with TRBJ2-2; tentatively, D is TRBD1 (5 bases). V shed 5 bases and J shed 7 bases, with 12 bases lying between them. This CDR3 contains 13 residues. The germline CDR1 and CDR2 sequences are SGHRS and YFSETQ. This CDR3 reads CASSFQGHGELFF. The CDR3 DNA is TGCGCCAGCAGTTTCCAGGGTCACGGGGAGCTGTTTTTT. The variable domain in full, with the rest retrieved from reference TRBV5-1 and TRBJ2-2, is KAGVTQTPRYLIKTRGQQVTLSCSPISGHRSVSWYQQTPGQGLQFLFEYFSETQRNKGNFPGRFSGRQFSNSRSEMNVSTLELGDSALYLCASSFQGHGELFFGEGSRLTVL.

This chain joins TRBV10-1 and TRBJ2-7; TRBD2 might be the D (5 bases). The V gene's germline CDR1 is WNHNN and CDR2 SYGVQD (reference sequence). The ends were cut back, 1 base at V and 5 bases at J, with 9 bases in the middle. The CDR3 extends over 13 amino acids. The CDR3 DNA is TGCGCCAGCAGTGAGTGGGGAGTCAACGAGCAGTACTTC. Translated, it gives CASSEWGVNEQYF.

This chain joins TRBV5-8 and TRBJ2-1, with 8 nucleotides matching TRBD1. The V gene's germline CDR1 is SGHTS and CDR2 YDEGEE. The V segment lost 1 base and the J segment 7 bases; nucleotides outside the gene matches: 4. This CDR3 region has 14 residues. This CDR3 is CASSLRTGKNEQFF. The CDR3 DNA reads TGTGCCAGCAGCTTGCGGACAGGGAAAAATGAGCAGTTCTTC.

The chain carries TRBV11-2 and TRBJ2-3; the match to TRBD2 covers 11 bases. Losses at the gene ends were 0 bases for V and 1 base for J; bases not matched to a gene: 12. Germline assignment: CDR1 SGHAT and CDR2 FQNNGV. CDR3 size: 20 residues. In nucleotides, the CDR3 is TGTGCCAGCAGCTTAGATTCGGGGGTTAGCGGGAGGGCTCGCACAGATACGCAGTATTTT. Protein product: CASSLDSGVSGRARTDTQYF.

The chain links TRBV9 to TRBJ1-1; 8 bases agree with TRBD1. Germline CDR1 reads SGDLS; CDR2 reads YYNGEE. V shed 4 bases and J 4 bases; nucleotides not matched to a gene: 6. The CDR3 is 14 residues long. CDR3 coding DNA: TGTGCCAGCAGCCGAAGTACAGGGGGCACTGAAGCTTTCTTT. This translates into CASSRSTGGTEAFF.

The CDR3 is CASSLAPSGRAGEQFF. CDR3 nucleotides: TGTGCCAGCAGCTTGGCCCCTAGCGGGAGGGCCGGTGAGCAGTTCTTC. The chain is built from TRBV5-4 and TRBJ2-1; TRBD2 aligns across 12 bases. Germline V lookup: CDR1 SGHNT, CDR2 YYREEE (reference sequence). The CDR3 has 16 amino acids. V lost 0 bases and J lost 9; bases outside the gene matches: 7. Full variable domain (missing parts from reference TRBV5-4 and TRBJ2-1): ETGVTQSPTHLIKTRGQQVTLRCSSQSGHNTVSWYQQALGQGPQFIFQYYREEENGRGNFPPRFSGLQFPNYSSELNVNALELDDSALYLCASSLAPSGRAGEQFFGPGTRLTVL.

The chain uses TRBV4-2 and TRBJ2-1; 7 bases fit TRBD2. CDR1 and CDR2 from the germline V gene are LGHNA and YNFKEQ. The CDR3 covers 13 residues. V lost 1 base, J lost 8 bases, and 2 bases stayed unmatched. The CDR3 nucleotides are TGTGCCAGCAGCCAAGGACTAGCCGATGAGCAGTTCTTC. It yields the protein CASSQGLADEQFF.

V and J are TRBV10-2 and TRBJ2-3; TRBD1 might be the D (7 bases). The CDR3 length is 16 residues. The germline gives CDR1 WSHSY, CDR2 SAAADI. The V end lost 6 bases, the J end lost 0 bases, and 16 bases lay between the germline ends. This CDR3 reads CASRNTRGASTDTQYF. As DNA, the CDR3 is TGCGCCAGCAGAAATACCAGGGGGGCTAGCACAGATACGCAGTATTTT.

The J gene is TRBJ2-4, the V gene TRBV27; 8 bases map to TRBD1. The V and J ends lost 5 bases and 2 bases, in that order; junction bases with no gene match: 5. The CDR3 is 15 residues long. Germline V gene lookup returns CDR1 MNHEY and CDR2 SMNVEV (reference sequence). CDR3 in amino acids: CASSVDRAPKNIQYF. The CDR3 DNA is TGTGCCAGCAGTGTGGACAGGGCCCCCAAAAACATTCAGTACTTC.

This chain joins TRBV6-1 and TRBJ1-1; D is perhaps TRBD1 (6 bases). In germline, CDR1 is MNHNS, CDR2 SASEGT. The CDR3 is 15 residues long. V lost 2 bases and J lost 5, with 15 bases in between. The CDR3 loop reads CASSERGHVGTEAFF. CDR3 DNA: TGTGCCAGCAGTGAAAGGGGACACGTCGGGACTGAAGCTTTCTTT.

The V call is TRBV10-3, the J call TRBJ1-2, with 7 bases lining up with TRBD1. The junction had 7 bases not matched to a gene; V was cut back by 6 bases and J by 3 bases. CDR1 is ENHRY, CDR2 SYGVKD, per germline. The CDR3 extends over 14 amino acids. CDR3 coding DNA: TGTGCCATCAGCACGACAGGGCCTGACTATGGCTACACCTTC. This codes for CAISTTGPDYGYTF.

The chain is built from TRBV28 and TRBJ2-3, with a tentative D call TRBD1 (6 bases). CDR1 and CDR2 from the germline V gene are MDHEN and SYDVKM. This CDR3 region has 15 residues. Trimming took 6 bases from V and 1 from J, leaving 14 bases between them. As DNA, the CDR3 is TGTGCCAGCAGCCTGGGGGACACTCGCACAGATACGCAGTATTTT. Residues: CASSLGDTRTDTQYF.

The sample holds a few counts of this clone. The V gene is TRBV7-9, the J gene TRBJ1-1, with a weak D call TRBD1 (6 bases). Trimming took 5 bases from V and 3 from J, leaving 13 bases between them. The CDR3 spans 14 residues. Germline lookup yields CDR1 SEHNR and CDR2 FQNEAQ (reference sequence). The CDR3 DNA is TGTGCCAGCAGCCCCTCTACAGGGTACACTGAAGCTTTCTTT. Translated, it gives CASSPSTGYTEAFF.

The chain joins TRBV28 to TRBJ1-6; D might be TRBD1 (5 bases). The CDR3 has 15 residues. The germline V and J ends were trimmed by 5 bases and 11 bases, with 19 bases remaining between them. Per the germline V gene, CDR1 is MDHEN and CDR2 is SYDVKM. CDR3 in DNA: TGTGCCAGCAGTACTACCGGGACGGTCGGTACACCCCTCCACTTT. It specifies CASSTTGTVGTPLHF.